This record covers a single TCR beta chain. This receptor's antigen is unknown. No base quality information exists; no much larger clone differs at one position. This entry is derived from a study of graft-versus-host responses after intestinal transplantation (dated by TCRdb to the early 2020s). A note on the overall study: Multivisceral, liver-intestinal, or isolated intestinal transplants were received by the recipients. Samples from three later patients were sequenced in-house on an Illumina MiSeq with MiXCR processing rather than by the commercial service. Alloreactive clones were identified by sequencing pre-transplant mixed lymphocyte reaction products and comparing them with unstimulated pre-transplant donor and recipient T cells. The cohort enrolled about two dozen intestinal transplant recipients, one of whom was a retransplant, and a few patients without pretransplant specimens were excluded. After intestinal transplantation, graft-versus-host and host-versus-graft alloreactive T cell clones were followed in the graft, circulation and bone marrow using bulk TCR-beta CDR3 sequencing. Donor T cell macrochimerism was defined as a peak of at least 4% donor T cells among recipient peripheral blood mononuclear cells. Every recipient was given anti-thymocyte globulin induction, then maintenance tacrolimus and steroids for approximately 3 years. On the study overall, not on this receptor specifically: GvH clones were detected in recipient bone marrow, and some of these GvH clones were observed earlier in ileal mucosa or blood, consistent with an intestinal mucosal origin. The conclusions were limited by the relatively low number and heterogeneity of the intestinal transplant patients. In patients with donor T cell macrochimerism, the allografts had high GvH to HvG T cell clonal ratios. Peak levels of circulating GvH clones were associated with declines in HvG clones early after transplant.

The library was produced with the immunoSEQ multiplex PCR assay. For most patients, genomic DNA was isolated with the Qiagen DNeasy Blood and Tissue Kit and shipped frozen to Adaptive Biotechnologies for TCR sequencing. For most patients, genomic DNA was subjected to high-throughput TCR-beta CDR3 sequencing by Adaptive Biotechnologies. The paper's data handling went like this. TCR sequencing data were retrieved from Adaptive's ImmunoSEQ software for 18 patients, whereas a few other patients were processed with MiXCR and VDJtools. To correct CD4 versus CD8 sorting errors, sequences present in both subsets at a frequency ratio below 5:1 were removed. CDR3 nucleotide sequences shared between donor and recipient were removed because their origin could not be assigned. To count as alloreactive, a clone needed at least 2-fold expansion over unstimulated cells and a minimum CFSE-low frequency of 0.002% (template counts) or 0.001% (read counts). Clones detected in sequenced pre-transplant spleen, lymph node, or MLR CFSE-low populations of the donor or recipient were defined as mappable. The cumulative frequency of alloreactive clones was calculated as a percentage of all sequences, weighted by copy number. TCRdb took this table from immuneACCESS and kept in-frame rearrangements with V and J called. Such tables lack part of the clones; where checked against another copy, unresolved V genes explain under half of the gap, and the rest is unexplained. V, J and clone size are taken as reported in that table, and D and trimming were inferred from the DNA itself. This sample is represented by 40,000 to 55,000 clones; roughly 90% of them were singletons. Together, the top ten hold 0.62% of the sample.

The CDR3 spans 15 residues, from the cysteine through the phenylalanine. Only the CDR3 DNA stays, 45 bases, in frame from base 1. The label giving this sample's time point can be read as: cells obtained before transplantation from donor or recipient. CD3+CD4+ and CD3+CD8+ populations were FACS-sorted from unstimulated pre-transplant donor and recipient cells taken from spleen or lymph nodes. The TCR comes from a human donor who was the organ donor for an intestinal transplant. The source material was unstimulated CD4+ T cells sorted from spleen or lymph node cells, sampled before transplant. In this chain, TRBV21-1 is recombined with TRBJ1-1; TRBD1 reflects the table's D call only, with no check against the DNA. TRBV21-1 is deemed a pseudogene. The nucleotide sequence is given as TGTGCCAGCAGCAAAGGAGTAGAGGGGGACACTGAAGCTTTCTTT. Protein translation: CASSKGVEGDTEAFF.